This T cell receptor (beta chain) emerged from a study of blood T cell repertoires in COVID-19. Overall study context: Samples came from the United States, Italy and Spain, spanning acute and convalescent COVID-19.

Using immunoSEQ multiplex PCR, the repertoire was profiled, and TCRdb retains in-frame clones only, with some absent. The data contain 120,000 to 150,000 clones, 85% to 90% of them seen just once; the ten biggest clones take up roughly 6.1%. V lost 2 bases and J lost 7, with 14 bases in between. Germline CDR1 and CDR2: SGHDN and FVKESK. CDR3 length: 14 amino acids. The J gene is TRBJ1-1, the V gene TRBV14; D remains ambiguous. The TCR was taken from a man aged 80 or over with acute or convalescent COVID-19. Specimen: peripheral blood. Written as DNA, the CDR3 is TGTGCCAGCAGCCAAATAAGGCAGGCGGGTGAAGCTTTCTTT. Translated, it gives CASSQIRQAGEAFF.